This passage covers 19 T cell receptor beta chains from one sample sequenced in a study of T cells in Graves' hyperthyroidism and ophthalmopathy. Using RNA transcripts as the source, TCR beta CDR3 regions were amplified. The HTBI primer set served for first-round RT-PCR of the TCR CDR3. TCRdb fed the multiplex PCR reads into MiXCR, producing one record per CDR3 protein. The sample holds approximately 360,000 distinct CDR3 sequences, about 15% seen once. The source material was blood. All receptors derive from a woman aged 18-29 years with Graves' hyperthyroidism that later progressed to Graves' ophthalmopathy.

As DNA, the CDR3 is TGTGCCAGCAGAAGGGGAGGACTAGCGGGAGGTAAACAAGAGACCCAGTACTTC. It yields the protein CASRRGGLAGGKQETQYF. The chain joins TRBV6-1 to TRBJ2-5, with 14 positions matching TRBD2. Germline CDR1 and CDR2: MNHNS and SASEGT. V was clipped by 6 bases and J by 2 bases; unmatched bases: 11. This CDR3 has 18 amino acids.

V usage is TRBV29-1 and J usage is TRBJ2-1, with 7 bases lining up with TRBD2. Trimming took 7 bases from V and 2 from J; bases not matched to a gene: 8. Germline V gene sequence: CDR1 SQVTM, CDR2 ANQGSEA. This CDR3 region has 14 residues. The CDR3 sequence: CSAVGGRAYNEQFF. DNA for the CDR3: TGCAGCGCCGTCGGCGGGAGAGCCTACAATGAGCAGTTCTTC.

This clonotype was observed at least ten times. This chain uses TRBV7-2 with TRBJ2-5, with 7 bases that match TRBD2. The CDR3 runs to 18 residues. V was clipped by 5 bases and J by 6 bases; unmatched bases: 21. The germline V gene encodes CDR1 SGHTA and CDR2 FQGNSA. CDR3 in amino acids: CASSPLGNQRGAGQTQYF. In nucleotides, the CDR3 is TGTGCCAGCAGCCCCCTGGGGAACCAGCGGGGTGCGGGGCAGACCCAGTACTTC.

Comment on this clonotype: This may arise from a read error, as a much more abundant clone is one base away. This sequence joins TRBV20-1 and TRBJ2-7, with a possible D match to TRBD2 (6 bases). CDR3 size: 13 residues. CDR1 DFQATT and CDR2 SNEGSKA come from the germline V gene (reference sequence). Trimming took off 5 bases at V and 5 bases at J, with 16 bases between the two ends. CDR3 protein: CSAGDGGRDEQYF. CDR3 DNA sequence: TGCAGTGCTGGGGACGGGGGAAGGGACGAGCAGTACTTC.

As regards this clonotype: Just one base apart from a much larger clone, this may be a read error. V usage is TRBV2 and J usage is TRBJ2-2, with 13 nucleotides matching TRBD2. This CDR3 region has 15 residues. V gave up 6 bases and J gave up 5 bases; unmatched junction bases: 3. Germline lookup yields CDR1 SNHLY and CDR2 FYNNEI. The CDR3 protein is CASRGTSGKTGELFF. CDR3 DNA: TGTGCCAGCAGAGGGACTAGCGGGAAGACCGGGGAGCTGTTTTTT. The full variable domain, its missing parts supplied by reference TRBV2 and TRBJ2-2, is EPEVTQTPSHQVTQMGQEVILRCVPISNHLYFYWYRQILGQKVEFLVSFYNNEISEKSEIFDDQFSVERPDGSNFTLKIRSTKLEDSAMYFCASRGTSGKTGELFFGEGSRLTVL.

This clonotype was counted many times. This chain connects TRBV2 to TRBJ2-5, with 10 positions matching TRBD2. V was clipped by 6 bases and J by 1 base; unmatched bases: 8. This CDR3 is 16 amino acids long. CDR1 and CDR2 from the germline V gene are SNHLY and FYNNEI. CDR3 DNA: TGTGCCAGCAGCCCAGTAGGACTAGCGGTCCAAGAGACCCAGTACTTC. Its translation: CASSPVGLAVQETQYF.

This clonotype was recorded at least ten times. The CDR3: CASSYSLTNPNTGELFF. CDR3 nucleotides: TGTGCCAGCAGTTACTCTTTGACTAACCCGAACACCGGGGAGCTGTTTTTT. This chain joins TRBV6-2 or TRBV6-3 and TRBJ2-2; TRBD2 might be the D (5 bases). Germline-derived CDR1 and CDR2 are MNHEY and SVGEGT. The CDR3 is 17 residues long. Deletions cut 0 bases from V and 0 bases from J, with 11 bases between.

This clonotype has just a few counts. This chain uses TRBV25-1 with TRBJ2-1; 7 bases are shared with TRBD2. The germline V gene encodes CDR1 MGHDK and CDR2 SYGVNS. The J segment lost 6 bases and the V segment lost 3 bases, leaving 2 bases of the junction unmatched. CDR3 length equals 13 residues. Written as DNA, the CDR3 is TGTGCCAGCAGTGATGGGGGGGTCAATGAGCAGTTCTTC. As protein: CASSDGGVNEQFF. Combining the CDR3 with reference TRBV25-1 and TRBJ2-1 gives the whole variable domain EADIYQTPRYLVIGTGKKITLECSQTMGHDKMYWYQQDPGMELHLIHYSYGVNSTEKGDLSSESTVSRIRTEHFPLTLESARPSHTSQYLCASSDGGVNEQFFGPGTRLTVL.

This clonotype has ten or more counts. The genes are TRBV28 and TRBJ2-7; 16 bases map to TRBD2. From germline, CDR1 is MDHEN and CDR2 SYDVKM. The CDR3 contains 16 residues. The trim removed 6 bases at V and 3 bases at J, leaving 5 bases unmatched. CDR3 sequence (DNA): TGTGCCAGCAGGGGACTAGCGGGAGGGCCGGGCTACGAGCAGTACTTC. This encodes CASRGLAGGPGYEQYF.

V is TRBV7-8 and J is TRBJ2-3; 7 bases are a match to TRBD1. V was clipped by 8 bases and J by 1 base; unmatched bases: 0. There are 12 residues in the CDR3. Germline CDR1 reads SGHVS; CDR2 reads FQNEAQ. Here the CDR3 reads CASGQGTDTQYF. The CDR3 bases are TGTGCCAGCGGACAGGGCACAGATACGCAGTATTTT.

This clonotype came up many times. V usage is TRBV7-2 and J usage is TRBJ2-7, with D unclear. Germline loops: CDR1 SGHTA, CDR2 FQGNSA. V lost 6 bases and J lost 2, with 5 bases in between. CDR3 length: 11 residues. The CDR3 DNA is TGTGCCAGCAGTAAGACCTACGAGCAGTACTTC. Translation gives CASSKTYEQYF.

The table lists this clonotype with many counts. This sequence joins TRBV28 and TRBJ2-7, with D uncertain. The germline V gene has CDR1 MDHEN and CDR2 SYDVKM. CDR3 length equals 14 residues. V was pared by 1 base and J by 3 bases, with 10 bases between. CDR3 DNA: TGTGCCAGCAGTTTATTCGGTGACGACTACGAGCAGTACTTC. It yields the protein CASSLFGDDYEQYF.

This clonotype occurred many times. The chain combines TRBV12-3 or TRBV12-4 with TRBJ1-4; a weak D match, TRBD1 (5 bases). The V and J ends lost 1 base and 4 bases respectively, with 10 bases between them. CDR3 size: 15 residues. CDR3 coding DNA: TGTGCCAGCAGTTTAGGGGGCGGGGGTAATGAAAAACTGTTTTTT. Its translation: CASSLGGGGNEKLFF.

The genes are TRBV20-1 and TRBJ2-7, with D uncertain. With 6 bases removed from V and 2 bases from J, the gap between germline ends came to 11 bases. The CDR3 extends over 12 amino acids. Germline V gene data show CDR1 as DFQATT and CDR2 as SNEGSKA (reference sequence). CDR3 loop: CSATSSPYEQYF. CDR3 sequence (DNA): TGCAGTGCAACGTCTAGTCCCTACGAGCAGTACTTC.

This clonotype was recorded at least ten times. This chain links TRBV12-3 or TRBV12-4 with TRBJ1-5; D is perhaps TRBD1 (5 bases). Trimming shortened V by 2 bases and J by 9 bases, and 14 bases separated the two germline ends. The CDR3 is 14 amino acids. The CDR3 DNA follows: TGTGCCAGCAGTTTACAGGGCCGGGGCCTGCCCCAGCATTTT. Amino acid sequence: CASSLQGRGLPQHF.

This clonotype was counted a few times. V gene TRBV24-1 combines with J gene TRBJ2-5, with D perhaps assigned TRBD1 or TRBD2 (5 bases each). The V end lost 9 bases, the J end lost 0 bases, and 13 bases lay between the germline ends. This CDR3 has 14 residues. Germline-derived CDR1 and CDR2 are KGHDR and SFDVKD. CDR3: CATSRGEYQETQYF. The CDR3 DNA is TGTGCCACCTCGAGGGGCGAGTACCAAGAGACCCAGTACTTC.

This clonotype was seen ten or more times. The chain recombines TRBV5-1 with TRBJ2-1; possible D gene TRBD2, 6 bases. Between the trimmed V and J ends, which lost 3 bases and 5 bases, there was a span of 12 bases. The germline gives CDR1 SGHRS, CDR2 YFSETQ. There are 14 residues in the CDR3. CDR3 region: CASSSGTEHNEQFF. The CDR3 DNA reads TGCGCCAGCAGCTCCGGGACTGAGCACAATGAGCAGTTCTTC.

The chain links TRBV4-2 to TRBJ2-7, with 8 bases that match TRBD2. V shed 2 bases and J 5 bases; nucleotides not matched to a gene: 2. The germline gives CDR1 LGHNA, CDR2 YNFKEQ. The CDR3 totals 13 residues. CDR3 DNA sequence: TGTGCCAGCAGCCAACGGGGGGGTCACGAGCAGTACTTC. It yields the protein CASSQRGGHEQYF.

This clonotype was observed a few times. V gene TRBV3-1 combines with J gene TRBJ1-6; no definite D call. Germline values: CDR1 LGHDT, CDR2 YNNKEL (reference sequence). The CDR3 sequence is 15 residues long. Trimming took off 0 bases at V and 9 bases at J, with 12 bases between the two ends. DNA of the CDR3: TGTGCCAGCAGCCAAGAATACCGGGCCCCTTCACCCCTCCACTTT. Protein sequence: CASSQEYRAPSPLHF.